Detailed here is one T cell receptor beta chain. The target antigen is unknown. Nominally healthy donors were sampled, though unrecorded immune exposures were likely. J was trimmed by 1 base and V by 1 base; bases with no gene match: 9. Germline V gene data show CDR1 as MGHRA and CDR2 as YSYEKL. There are 18 residues in the CDR3. This sample is drawn from a study of cytomegalovirus exposure and HLA in healthy donors. The PCR used 60 Vbeta and 13 Jbeta primers. Per the study methods: The authors later counted 75 million to 90 million unique TCR beta chains, some 12 million of them shared. Clones were read by immunoSEQ multiplex PCR, and TCRdb kept only the in-frame ones, dropping some. V, J and clone size are taken as reported in that table, and D and trimming were inferred from the DNA itself. The sample consists of 150,000 or so clones, roughly 80% of them appearing once. Whole-study results and caveats: Owing to their indistinguishability, certain V segments, notably TRBV6-2 and TRBV6-3, were excluded.

The origin of this receptor is a woman in her thirties or forties in good health and CMV-seronegative. V is TRBV4-1 and J is TRBJ2-2; 7 bases fit TRBD2. Input material: PBMCs. CDR3 region: CASSQGPMASGNTGELFF. The CDR3 DNA reads TGCGCCAGCAGCCAAGGTCCGATGGCTAGCGGGAACACCGGGGAGCTGTTTTTT.